What follows are 18 T cell receptor beta chains derived from one specimen sequenced in a study of blood T cell repertoires in COVID-19. TCRdb's table, derived via immunoSEQ multiplex PCR, lists solely in-frame clones and lacks some. The sample shows 250,000 or so clones, around 88% of them seen only once. The material sequenced was PBMCs or T cells enriched from blood (not recorded which). The receptors shown here come from a middle-aged man who had recovered from COVID-19.

The V and J genes are TRBV7-2 and TRBJ1-5; no clear D. In germline, CDR1 is SGHTA, CDR2 FQGNSA. Trimming left V 1 base short and J 2 bases short, with 3 bases between. This CDR3 is 13 amino acids long. The CDR3 nucleotides read TGTGCCAGCAGCTTAGTAGGCAATCAGCCCCAGCATTTT. As protein: CASSLVGNQPQHF.

J is TRBJ1-4 and V is TRBV29-1, with no clear D. Trimming stripped 3 bases from V and 7 bases from J, with 12 bases between. This CDR3 comprises 13 residues. The V gene's germline CDR1 is SQVTM and CDR2 ANQGSEA. The CDR3 is CSVEDFWGEKLFF. The CDR3 DNA reads TGCAGCGTTGAGGACTTCTGGGGTGAAAAACTGTTTTTT. The entire variable domain, with the rest obtained from reference TRBV29-1 and TRBJ1-4, is as follows: SAVISQKPSRDICQRGTSLTIQCQVDSQVTMMFWYRQQPGQSLTLIATANQGSEATYESGFVIDKFPISRPNLTFSTLTVSNMSPEDSSIYLCSVEDFWGEKLFFGSGTQLSVL.

The chain has TRBV3-1 (or the pseudogene TRBV3-2) and TRBJ1-2; the D gene is possibly TRBD1 (5 bases). V was trimmed by 4 bases and J by 2 bases, leaving 14 bases between them. Germline lookup yields CDR1 LGHDT and CDR2 YNNKEL (reference sequence). The CDR3 is 15 amino acids. CDR3: CASSPTLRANYGYTF. CDR3 sequence (DNA): TGTGCCAGCAGCCCCACTCTCAGGGCAAACTATGGCTACACCTTC.

This chain joins TRBV7-6 and TRBJ2-7; perhaps TRBD2 as D (6 bases). V was pared by 4 bases and J by 0 bases, with 13 bases between. The germline CDR1 and CDR2 sequences are SGHVS and FNYEAQ. The CDR3 is 15 residues long. CDR3 DNA: TGTGCCAGCAGCTATACGGGACTGAGCTCCTACGAGCAGTACTTC. Translated, it gives CASSYTGLSSYEQYF.

The CDR3 loop reads CSVAGVFGTEAFF. CDR3 DNA: TGCAGCGTTGCAGGGGTGTTTGGCACTGAAGCTTTCTTT. This chain joins TRBV29-1 and TRBJ1-1, with a tentative D call TRBD1 (6 bases). The CDR3 extends over 13 amino acids. The ends were cut back, 4 bases at V and 4 bases at J, with 13 bases in the middle. The V gene's germline CDR1 is SQVTM and CDR2 ANQGSEA.

This sequence joins TRBV19 and TRBJ2-3, with unresolved D. Germline values: CDR1 LNHDA, CDR2 SQIVND (reference sequence). This CDR3 contains 12 residues. The ends were cut back, 4 bases at V and 9 bases at J, with 11 bases in the middle. The CDR3 loop is CASSTRQSTQYF. Written as DNA, the CDR3 is TGTGCCAGTAGTACCCGTCAGTCGACGCAGTATTTT. The complete variable domain, with remaining parts taken from reference TRBV19 and TRBJ2-3, reads DGGITQSPKYLFRKEGQNVTLSCEQNLNHDAMYWYRQDPGQGLRLIYYSQIVNDFQKGDIAEGYSVSREKKESFPLTVTSAQKNPTAFYLCASSTRQSTQYFGPGTRLTVL.

The V gene is TRBV27, the J gene TRBJ2-1, with 12 positions matching TRBD1. The length of the CDR3 is 20 residues. Germline-derived CDR1 and CDR2 are MNHEY and SMNVEV (reference sequence). The trim removed 1 base at V and 0 bases at J, leaving 10 bases unmatched. The CDR3 region is CASSLWGGTGGPSSYNEQFF. The CDR3, as DNA: TGTGCCAGCAGTTTATGGGGTGGGACAGGGGGCCCGAGCTCCTACAATGAGCAGTTCTTC.

This sequence joins TRBV27 and TRBJ1-4; a weak D match, TRBD1 (5 bases). CDR3 size: 15 residues. Germline values: CDR1 MNHEY, CDR2 SMNVEV (reference sequence). Trimming cost V 5 bases and J 1 base, with 11 bases left between them. Here the CDR3 reads CASSGGVETNEKLFF. As DNA, the CDR3 is TGTGCCAGCAGTGGGGGGGTGGAAACTAATGAAAAACTGTTTTTT. Variable domain in full (rest from reference TRBV27 and TRBJ1-4): EAQVTQNPRYLITVTGKKLTVTCSQNMNHEYMSWYRQDPGLGLRQIYYSMNVEVTDKGDVPEGYKVSRKEKRNFPLILESPSPNQTSLYFCASSGGVETNEKLFFGSGTQLSVL.

The J gene is TRBJ1-2, the V gene TRBV10-1, with 8 bases aligning to TRBD1. J lost 0 bases, V lost 1 base, and 10 bases had no gene match. Germline V gene data show CDR1 as WNHNN and CDR2 as SYGVQD (reference sequence). This CDR3 region has 18 residues. The CDR3: CASSECTGGRRANYGYTF. The DNA of the CDR3 is TGCGCCAGCAGTGAGTGCACAGGGGGGAGAAGGGCTAACTATGGCTACACCTTC.

The J gene is TRBJ1-1, the V gene TRBV10-3, with unresolved D. This CDR3 is 14 amino acids long. Trimming pared 8 bases from V and 2 bases from J, leaving 15 bases between. Germline V gene data show CDR1 as ENHRY and CDR2 as SYGVKD. CDR3 DNA: TGTGCCATCCGAGGTTCTGGTTATAACACTGAAGCTTTCTTT. Its translation: CAIRGSGYNTEAFF.

The chain combines TRBV5-1 with TRBJ2-1; D ambiguous. Germline CDR1 SGHRS, CDR2 YFSETQ. Trimming took 1 base from V and 5 from J, leaving 10 bases between them. CDR3 size: 14 residues. The DNA of the CDR3 is TGCGCCAGCAGCTTGAGGCGGCATAACAATGAGCAGTTCTTC. It encodes CASSLRRHNNEQFF.

The rearrangement joins TRBV18 to TRBJ2-7, with D possibly being TRBD1 (5 bases). The CDR3 consists of 18 residues. Germline CDR1 and CDR2: KGHSH and LQKENI. Trimming removed 0 bases from V and 2 bases from J, with 20 bases in between. Here the CDR3 reads CASSPPLTADTDPYEQYF. The CDR3 DNA reads as TGTGCCAGCTCACCACCGTTGACCGCGGACACCGACCCCTACGAGCAGTACTTC.

The rearrangement links TRBV5-1 to TRBJ1-1, with a weak D call TRBD1 (6 bases). The CDR3 sequence is 14 residues long. Germline V CDR1 and CDR2: SGHRS, YFSETQ. V was pared by 4 bases and J by 2 bases, with 12 bases between. The CDR3 region has the DNA TGCGCCAGCAGCGTAAAGACAGGTAACACTGAAGCTTTCTTT. It translates to CASSVKTGNTEAFF.

The V call is TRBV4-3, the J call TRBJ2-7, with unresolved D. V lost 2 bases, J lost 6 bases, and 14 bases lay in between. From germline, CDR1 is LGHNA and CDR2 YSLEER. The CDR3 contains 14 residues. The CDR3: CASSQQSGSPEQYF. The CDR3 nucleotides read TGCGCCAGCAGCCAACAATCAGGTTCCCCCGAGCAGTACTTC.

This chain joins TRBV5-1 and TRBJ2-1, with D perhaps matching TRBD2 (6 bases). CDR1 and CDR2 from the germline V gene are SGHRS and YFSETQ. Trimming removed 1 base from V and 9 bases from J, with 11 bases in between. The CDR3 has 13 residues. CDR3 residues: CASSLLWGGEQFF. In nucleotides, the CDR3 is TGCGCCAGCAGCTTGCTCTGGGGAGGTGAGCAGTTCTTC.

The genes are TRBV29-1 and TRBJ1-1, with 10 bases that match TRBD1. The CDR3 sequence is 14 residues long. V was clipped by 7 bases and J by 0 bases; unmatched bases: 5. Germline CDR1 is SQVTM and CDR2 is ANQGSEA. This chain's CDR3 is CSGRTGGMNTEAFF. The CDR3 region has the DNA TGCAGCGGCAGGACAGGGGGTATGAACACTGAAGCTTTCTTT.

The rearrangement links TRBV19 to TRBJ2-3, with 12 bases that match TRBD2. CDR3 size: 15 residues. Germline loops: CDR1 LNHDA, CDR2 SQIVND (reference sequence). V lost 7 bases to trimming and J lost 1 base; unmatched junction nucleotides: 3. CDR3 DNA: TGTGCCAGTAAGACTAGCGGGAGTCGCACAGATACGCAGTATTTT. Protein: CASKTSGSRTDTQYF.

This clone was counted a single time. The chain combines TRBV28 with TRBJ1-5; D unresolved. The CDR3 totals 16 residues. Trimming removed 5 bases at V and 0 bases at J, with 14 bases between. Germline V CDR1 and CDR2: MDHEN, SYDVKM. The CDR3 reads CASSPLMAPSNQPQHF. DNA of the CDR3: TGTGCCAGCAGTCCCTTAATGGCCCCTAGCAATCAGCCCCAGCATTTT.